This entry lists 22 T cell receptor beta chains sequenced from one sample in a study of T cells in Graves' hyperthyroidism and ophthalmopathy. The TCR beta CDR3 regions underwent amplification using RNA transcripts as the source. In the first-round RT-PCR of the TCR CDR3, the HTBI primer set was used. TCRdb re-analysed the multiplex PCR reads in MiXCR, keeping a single row per CDR3 protein. The sample carries some 460,000 distinct CDR3 sequences, less than 20% recorded once. The sample was blood. Receptor source: a woman between 18 and 29 years old with Graves' hyperthyroidism.

This chain uses TRBV7-8 with TRBJ2-7, with TRBD2 matching over 12 bases. Germline assignment: CDR1 SGHVS and CDR2 FQNEAQ. The V gene end was trimmed by 1 base and the J gene end by 1 base; junction bases not matched to a gene: 5. This CDR3 contains 17 residues. The CDR3, as DNA: TGTGCCAGCAGCTTAGAACTTGGACTAGCGGGGTCCTACGAGCAGTACTTC. It specifies CASSLELGLAGSYEQYF.

This clonotype was counted ten times or more. The chain combines TRBV12-3 or TRBV12-4 with TRBJ1-3; no clear D gene. V lost 3 bases and J 2 bases, leaving 8 bases between the germline ends. The length of the CDR3 is 14 residues. The chain's CDR3 is CASSLGQTGNTIYF. CDR3 coding DNA: TGTGCCAGCAGTTTGGGCCAGACTGGAAACACCATATATTTT.

This clonotype was detected ten times or more. This chain connects TRBV7-9 to TRBJ1-2; D not certain. Per germline, CDR1 SEHNR and CDR2 FQNEAQ (reference sequence). The CDR3 sequence is 12 residues long. The ends were cut back, 5 bases at V and 7 bases at J, with 11 bases in the middle. CDR3: CASSPRVVGYTF. The CDR3 DNA reads TGTGCCAGCAGCCCACGGGTAGTTGGCTACACCTTC. Full variable domain (outside the CDR3, taken from reference TRBV7-9 and TRBJ1-2): DTGVSQNPRHKITKRGQNVTFRCDPISEHNRLYWYRQTLGQGPEFLTYFQNEAQLEKSRLLSDRFSAERPKGSFSTLEIQRTEQGDSAMYLCASSPRVVGYTFGSGTRLTVV.

The sample holds many counts of this clonotype. The rearrangement joins TRBV12-3 or TRBV12-4 to TRBJ1-1; D is ambiguous. CDR3 length equals 16 residues. V lost 0 bases and J lost 1, with 12 bases in between. The CDR3 DNA reads TGTGCCAGCAGTTTAGCGCTTGAAGGGCCGAACACTGAAGCTTTCTTT. Its translation is CASSLALEGPNTEAFF.

The J gene is TRBJ2-7, the V gene TRBV28; no firm D call. CDR1 is MDHEN and CDR2 is SYDVKM in the germline V gene. The length of the CDR3 is 15 residues. The germline V and J ends were trimmed by 3 bases and 3 bases, with 15 bases remaining between them. The CDR3 region has the DNA TGTGCCAGCAGTTTGTTGGCCACAAAAGTCTACGAGCAGTACTTC. Translation: CASSLLATKVYEQYF.

Ten or more counts support this clonotype. The V and J genes are TRBV11-2 and TRBJ2-7; TRBD1 matches 9 bases. The germline V gene encodes CDR1 SGHAT and CDR2 FQNNGV. After removal of 7 bases from V and 2 bases from J, the junction contained 9 bases not matched to a gene. CDR3 size: 15 residues. The CDR3 protein is CASTLGDREAYEQYF. In nucleotides, the CDR3 is TGTGCCAGCACCCTAGGGGACAGGGAGGCCTACGAGCAGTACTTC. The variable domain in full, completed from reference TRBV11-2 and TRBJ2-7, reads EAGVAQSPRYKIIEKRQSVAFWCNPISGHATLYWYQQILGQGPKLLIQFQNNGVVDDSQLPKDRFSAERLKGVDSTLKIQPAKLEDSAVYLCASTLGDREAYEQYFGPGTRLTVT.

This clonotype was counted at least ten times. This chain connects TRBV7-9 to TRBJ1-4, with 8 bases that match TRBD1. Germline V CDR1 and CDR2: SEHNR, FQNEAQ (reference sequence). This CDR3 is built from 15 residues. The junction had 6 bases not matched to a gene; V was cut back by 4 bases and J by 5 bases. The CDR3 DNA reads TGTGCCAGCAGCTCAAGGACAGGGTTAAATGAAAAACTGTTTTTT. It codes for CASSSRTGLNEKLFF.

This chain connects TRBV6-2 or TRBV6-3 to TRBJ1-2; TRBD1 agrees at 8 bases. Germline-derived CDR1 and CDR2 are MNHEY and SVGEGT. This CDR3 region has 16 residues. After removal of 5 bases from V and 8 bases from J, the junction contained 16 bases not matched to a gene. The CDR3 sequence: CASSHGGLGQAGGYTF. Here the CDR3 DNA reads TGTGCCAGCAGTCACGGGGGGTTGGGACAGGCCGGGGGCTACACCTTC.

This clonotype is a singleton in its sample. This sequence joins TRBV2 and TRBJ2-5; a possible D gene is TRBD1 (6 bases). V was shortened by 4 bases and J by 1 base, with 10 bases between the two germline ends. Germline V gives CDR1 SNHLY, CDR2 FYNNEI. The length of the CDR3 is 14 residues. In DNA form, the CDR3 reads TGTGCCAGCAGTGTAAGGGGGATCCAAGAGACCCAGTACTTC. Its protein is CASSVRGIQETQYF. Using reference TRBV2 and TRBJ2-5 for the parts outside the CDR3, the full variable domain is EPEVTQTPSHQVTQMGQEVILRCVPISNHLYFYWYRQILGQKVEFLVSFYNNEISEKSEIFDDQFSVERPDGSNFTLKIRSTKLEDSAMYFCASSVRGIQETQYFGPGTRLLVL.

The J gene is TRBJ2-5, the V gene TRBV27, with D tentatively TRBD2 (7 bases). V was trimmed by 5 bases and J by 4 bases, leaving 11 bases between them. Germline CDR1 MNHEY, CDR2 SMNVEV (reference sequence). This CDR3 has 13 residues. CDR3 protein: CASSARGAETQYF. The CDR3, as DNA: TGTGCCAGCAGTGCCCGGGGGGCAGAGACCCAGTACTTC.

This clonotype has at least ten counts. The gene calls are TRBV30 and TRBJ2-7, with D perhaps matching TRBD1 (6 bases). The length of the CDR3 is 15 residues. The V gene lost 4 bases and the J gene lost 2 bases, with 18 bases spanning the gap. Germline values: CDR1 GTSNPN, CDR2 SVGIG (reference sequence). The CDR3 bases are TGTGCCTGGACTACTACAGGGAAAGTCCCCTACGAGCAGTACTTC. This sequence encodes CAWTTTGKVPYEQYF.

The gene calls are TRBV4-2 and TRBJ1-3, with a weak D call TRBD1 (5 bases). There are 17 residues in the CDR3. The germline V and J ends were trimmed by 1 base and 0 bases, with 13 bases remaining between them. Per germline, CDR1 LGHNA and CDR2 YNFKEQ. CDR3 coding DNA: TGTGCCAGCAGCCAAGTCGGGGGGGAAGGCTCTGGAAACACCATATATTTT. Translation gives CASSQVGGEGSGNTIYF.

J is TRBJ2-7 and V is TRBV19; 7 bases fit TRBD1. Germline CDR1 is LNHDA and CDR2 is SQIVND (reference sequence). V shed 4 bases, J shed 2 bases, and the junction held 2 bases outside the gene matches. The CDR3 is 13 residues long. As DNA, the CDR3 is TGTGCCAGTAGTAAGGGACAGACCTACGAGCAGTACTTC. Translated: CASSKGQTYEQYF.

This clonotype was recorded many times. The rearrangement uses TRBV6-2 or TRBV6-3 and TRBJ1-4; 7 bases agree with TRBD1. CDR1 is MNHEY and CDR2 is SVGEGT in the germline V gene. The CDR3 runs 15 residues. V shed 8 bases, J shed 4 bases, and the junction held 10 bases outside the gene matches. CDR3 nucleotides: TGTGCCAGCGGTCAAGAACAGGGGATTAATGAAAAACTGTTTTTT. Its protein product is CASGQEQGINEKLFF.

To note about this clonotype: A much larger clone lies one base from this, so it may be a read error. In this CDR3 the conserved last residue, phenylalanine or tryptophan, is missing, so a read error is likely. V usage is TRBV12-3 or TRBV12-4 and J usage is TRBJ2-5, with D perhaps assigned TRBD1 or TRBD2 (5 bases each). This CDR3 has 15 amino acids. V was clipped by 4 bases and J by 3 bases, with 15 bases between them. CDR3 loop: CASSSFGTPKETQYL. DNA of the CDR3: TGTGCCAGCAGTTCTTTCGGGACCCCGAAAGAGACCCAGTACTTA.

This clonotype has a count of ten or more. The chain uses TRBV28 and TRBJ1-4, with a weak D call TRBD1 (5 bases). The germline gives CDR1 MDHEN, CDR2 SYDVKM. There are 16 residues in the CDR3. Trimming took off 5 bases at V and 10 bases at J, with 23 bases between the two ends. In DNA, the CDR3 is TGTGCCAGCAGTATTACCCCAGGGAAAGCTAGAGGAAAACTGTTTTTT. Its translation: CASSITPGKARGKLFF.

This clonotype was recorded many times. The J gene is TRBJ1-6, the V gene TRBV28; TRBD1 might be the D (5 bases). CDR1 is MDHEN and CDR2 is SYDVKM in the germline V gene. Trimming left V 4 bases short and J 7 bases short, with 14 bases between. There are 15 residues in the CDR3. In DNA, the CDR3 is TGTGCCAGCAGTTCCGGTCGGGGGGGGAATTCACCCCTCCACTTT. As protein: CASSSGRGGNSPLHF.

This clonotype came up many times. The V and J genes are TRBV10-3 and TRBJ2-3; D may match TRBD1 or TRBD2 (5 bases each). Germline CDR1 and CDR2: ENHRY and SYGVKD. The germline V and J ends were trimmed by 5 bases and 1 base, with 7 bases remaining between them. The CDR3 has 13 amino acids. The CDR3, as DNA: TGTGCCATCAGTCCGGGGCGCACAGATACGCAGTATTTT. It is translated as CAISPGRTDTQYF.

This clonotype has only a few counts. The rearrangement joins TRBV4-1 to TRBJ2-5, with 14 bases identical to TRBD2. The length of the CDR3 is 17 residues. V lost 1 base and J lost 5; bases outside the gene matches: 6. Germline V CDR1 and CDR2: MGHRA, YSYEKL. CDR3 in amino acids: CASSQGLAGGIGETQYF. CDR3 DNA: TGCGCCAGCAGCCAAGGACTAGCGGGAGGGATTGGGGAGACCCAGTACTTC.

This clonotype was observed many times. The chain carries TRBV6-1 and TRBJ2-1; 9 nucleotides line up with TRBD1. Per the germline V gene, CDR1 is MNHNS and CDR2 is SASEGT. Trimming cost V 5 bases and J 10 bases; bases outside gene matches: 12. The CDR3 consists of 15 residues. DNA for the CDR3: TGTGCCAGCAGTTACCGTCTACAGGGGGCTCAGGAGCAGTTCTTC. It translates to CASSYRLQGAQEQFF.

This clonotype was counted at least ten times. The chain employs TRBV27 and TRBJ2-7; D gene unclear. The CDR3 consists of 11 residues. V gave up 6 bases and J gave up 6 bases, with 9 bases separating them. The germline V gene encodes CDR1 MNHEY and CDR2 SMNVEV (reference sequence). The CDR3 reads CASRERSEQYF. The CDR3 DNA reads TGTGCCAGCAGGGAACGGTCCGAGCAGTACTTC.

In this sample, this clonotype turned up many times. This sequence joins TRBV3-1 and TRBJ2-3; TRBD2 is a possible D gene (6 bases). The germline gives CDR1 LGHDT, CDR2 YNNKEL (reference sequence). With 8 bases removed from V and 2 bases from J, the gap between germline ends came to 20 bases. The length of the CDR3 is 16 residues. The CDR3 nucleotides read TGTGCCAGCGGACCCAACACCGGGACTTACACAGATACGCAGTATTTT. The encoded protein is CASGPNTGTYTDTQYF.